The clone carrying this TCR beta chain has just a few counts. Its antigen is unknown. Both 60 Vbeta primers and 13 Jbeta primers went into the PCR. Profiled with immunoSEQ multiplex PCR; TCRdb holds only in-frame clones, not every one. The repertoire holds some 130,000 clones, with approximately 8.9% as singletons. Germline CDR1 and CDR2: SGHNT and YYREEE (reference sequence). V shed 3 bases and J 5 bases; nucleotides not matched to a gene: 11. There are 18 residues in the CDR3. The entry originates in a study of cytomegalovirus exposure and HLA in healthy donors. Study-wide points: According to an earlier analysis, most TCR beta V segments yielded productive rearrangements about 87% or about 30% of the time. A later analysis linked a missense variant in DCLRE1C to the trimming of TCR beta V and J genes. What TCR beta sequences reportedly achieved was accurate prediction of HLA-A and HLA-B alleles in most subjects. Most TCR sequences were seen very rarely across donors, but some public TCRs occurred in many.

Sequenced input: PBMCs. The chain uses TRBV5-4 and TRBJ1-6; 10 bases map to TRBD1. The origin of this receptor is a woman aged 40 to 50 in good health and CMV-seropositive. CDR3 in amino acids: CASSYGWDRGENNSPLHF. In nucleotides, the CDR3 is TGTGCCAGCAGCTACGGGTGGGACAGGGGTGAAAATAATTCACCCCTCCACTTT.